The sequence of this TCR beta chain was determined in a study of early T cells in non-severe SARS-CoV-2 infection. Notes on the study in general: VDJdb matching skewed toward anti-spike CD8 responses, missing private and CD4 specificities.

Unique molecular identifiers were attached to individual cDNA molecules. TCRdb called the 5' RACE reads again in MiXCR, with one record for every CDR3 protein. Here the sample spans just over 70,000 distinct CDR3 sequences, around 13% being singletons. This clonotype was detected many times. Its antigen is unidentified. The germline V and J ends were trimmed by 11 bases and 9 bases, with 8 bases remaining between them. The CDR3 spans 9 residues. Germline CDR1 and CDR2: MNHNS and SASEGT. This chain uses TRBV6-1 with TRBJ1-5; D not resolved. Sequenced input: whole blood. This clonotype was obtained from an adult who was a healthcare worker with PCR-confirmed SARS-CoV-2 infection or an uninfected control (not recorded which). CDR3 sequence (DNA): TGTGCCGGATACCTGCCCCAGCATTTT. Translation gives CAGYLPQHF.